This paragraph reports one TCR beta chain. No antigen is known for it. These data come from a study of vaccination effects on CD4 cells after COVID-19. Study details: Early samples were taken at day +14, late at days +241, +227, +161. It was a median of 72 days after the second dose that post-vaccine samples were obtained.

Viral peptide pool expansion of antigen-specific CD4+ T cells preceded sequencing in the ViraFEST assay. Researchers isolated CD4+ T cells once approximately ten days of culture had elapsed. Between March and December 2020, the person had a SARS-CoV-2 infection that PCR confirmed. Participants were given two doses of BNT162b2 or mRNA-1273 vaccine. Wells containing a few million PBMC each were cultured with 10 IU/ml IL-2 and 10 ug/ml peptides. Cells had half their medium changed to IL-2 medium on days 3 and 7. Germline CDR1 reads SGHAT; CDR2 reads FQNNGV. V was trimmed by 6 bases and J by 4 bases, leaving 14 bases between them. This CDR3 region has 14 residues. Using immunoSEQ multiplex PCR, the repertoire was profiled, and TCRdb retains in-frame clones only, with some absent. The data show roughly 16,000 clones, with 65% to 75% seen just once and around a fifth held by the top ten.

The clonotype comes from a human donor who had a prior SARS-CoV-2 infection. Sequenced material: CD4+ T cells from PBMCs cultured with SARS-CoV-2 spike peptides, taken after COVID-19 vaccination. The chain has TRBV11-2 and TRBJ2-3; D is unresolved. CDR3 region: CASSFGWSSDTQYF. The CDR3 DNA follows: TGTGCCAGCAGTTTTGGTTGGAGTTCAGATACGCAGTATTTT.